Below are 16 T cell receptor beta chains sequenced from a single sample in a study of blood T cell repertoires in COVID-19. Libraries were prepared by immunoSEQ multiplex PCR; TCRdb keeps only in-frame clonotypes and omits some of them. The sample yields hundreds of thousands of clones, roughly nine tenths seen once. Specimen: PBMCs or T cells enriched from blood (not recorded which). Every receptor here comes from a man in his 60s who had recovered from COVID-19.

The CDR3 DNA reads as TGTGCCAGCACCATCGAAGAGACCCAGTACTTC. It translates to CASTIEETQYF. The V and J genes are TRBV7-9 and TRBJ2-5; no clear D gene. This CDR3 has 11 amino acids. Trimming took off 7 bases at V and 3 bases at J, with 6 bases between the two ends. Per germline, CDR1 SEHNR and CDR2 FQNEAQ (reference sequence).

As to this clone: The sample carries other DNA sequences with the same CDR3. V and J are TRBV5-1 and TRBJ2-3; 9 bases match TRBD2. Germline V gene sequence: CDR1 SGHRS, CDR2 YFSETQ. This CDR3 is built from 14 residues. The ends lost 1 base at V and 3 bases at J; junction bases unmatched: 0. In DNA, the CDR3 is TGCGCCAGCAGCTTGACTAGCGGGACAGATACGCAGTATTTT. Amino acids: CASSLTSGTDTQYF.

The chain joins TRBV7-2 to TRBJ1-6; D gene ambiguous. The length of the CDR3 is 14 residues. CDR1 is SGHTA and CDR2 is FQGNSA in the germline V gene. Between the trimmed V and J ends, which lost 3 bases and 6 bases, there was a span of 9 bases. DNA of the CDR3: TGTGCCAGCAGCTTGGCAGCGATTAATTCACCCCTCCACTTT. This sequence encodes CASSLAAINSPLHF. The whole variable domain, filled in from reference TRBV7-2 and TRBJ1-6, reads GAGVSQSPSNKVTEKGKDVELRCDPISGHTALYWYRQSLGQGLEFLIYFQGNSAPDKSGLPSDRFSAERTGGSVSTLTIQRTQQEDSAVYLCASSLAAINSPLHFGNGTRLTVT.

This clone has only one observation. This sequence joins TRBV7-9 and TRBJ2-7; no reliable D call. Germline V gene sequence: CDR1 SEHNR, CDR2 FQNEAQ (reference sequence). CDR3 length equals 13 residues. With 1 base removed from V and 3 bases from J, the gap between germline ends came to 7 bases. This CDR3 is CASSLVLSYEQYF. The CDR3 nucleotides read TGTGCCAGCAGCTTAGTTCTTAGCTACGAGCAGTACTTC.

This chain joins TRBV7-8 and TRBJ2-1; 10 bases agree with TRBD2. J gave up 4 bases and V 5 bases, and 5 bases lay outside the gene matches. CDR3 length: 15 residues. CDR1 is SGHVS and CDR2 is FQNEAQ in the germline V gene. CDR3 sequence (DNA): TGTGCCAGCAGCGCCCAGCGGGAGGGGTACAATGAGCAGTTCTTC. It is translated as CASSAQREGYNEQFF.

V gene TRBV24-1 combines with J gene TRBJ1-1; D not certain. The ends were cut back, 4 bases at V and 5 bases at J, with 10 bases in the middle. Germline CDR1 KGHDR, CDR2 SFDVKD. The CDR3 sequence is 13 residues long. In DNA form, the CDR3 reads TGTGCCACCAGTGACCCTCCTAGGACTGAAGCTTTCTTT. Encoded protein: CATSDPPRTEAFF.

The CDR3 region has the DNA TGTGCCAGCAGCTTCAGCCAGAGGAATGAGCAGTTCTTC. This gives the protein CASSFSQRNEQFF. The V and J genes are TRBV11-3 and TRBJ2-1; D not resolved. V dropped 3 bases and J dropped 7 bases, with 10 bases sitting between them. The CDR3 is 13 amino acids. CDR1 and CDR2 (germline): SGHNT, YENEEA.

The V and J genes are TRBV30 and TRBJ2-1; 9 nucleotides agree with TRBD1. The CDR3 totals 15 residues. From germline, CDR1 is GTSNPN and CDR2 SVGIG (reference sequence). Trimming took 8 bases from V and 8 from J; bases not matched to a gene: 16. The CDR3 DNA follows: TGTGCCACCTACATCCGGGACAGGGTTCACCATGAGCAGTTCTTC. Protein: CATYIRDRVHHEQFF.

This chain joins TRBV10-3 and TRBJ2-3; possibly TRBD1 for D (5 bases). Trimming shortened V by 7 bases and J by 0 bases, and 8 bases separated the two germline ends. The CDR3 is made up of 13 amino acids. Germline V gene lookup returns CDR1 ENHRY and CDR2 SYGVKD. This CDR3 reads CAIKTASTDTQYF. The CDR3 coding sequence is TGTGCCATCAAGACAGCTAGCACAGATACGCAGTATTTT.

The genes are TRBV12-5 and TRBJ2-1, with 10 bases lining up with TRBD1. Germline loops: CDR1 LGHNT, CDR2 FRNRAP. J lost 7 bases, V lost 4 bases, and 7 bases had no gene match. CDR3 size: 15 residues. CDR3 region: CASGSFRDRGNEQFF. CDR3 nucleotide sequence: TGTGCTAGTGGTTCTTTCCGGGACAGGGGTAATGAGCAGTTCTTC.

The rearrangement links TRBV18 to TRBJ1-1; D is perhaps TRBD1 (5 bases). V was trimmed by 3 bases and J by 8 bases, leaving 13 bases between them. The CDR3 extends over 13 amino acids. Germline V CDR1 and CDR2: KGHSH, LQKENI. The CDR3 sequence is CASSPFGAGEAFF. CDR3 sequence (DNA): TGTGCCAGCTCACCTTTTGGGGCTGGGGAAGCTTTCTTT.

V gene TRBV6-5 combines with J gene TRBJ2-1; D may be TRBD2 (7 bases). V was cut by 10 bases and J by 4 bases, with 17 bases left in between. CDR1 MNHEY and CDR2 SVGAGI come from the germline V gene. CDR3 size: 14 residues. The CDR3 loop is CATSRAGAYNEQFF. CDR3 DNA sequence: TGTGCCACCTCACGGGCGGGGGCTTACAATGAGCAGTTCTTC.

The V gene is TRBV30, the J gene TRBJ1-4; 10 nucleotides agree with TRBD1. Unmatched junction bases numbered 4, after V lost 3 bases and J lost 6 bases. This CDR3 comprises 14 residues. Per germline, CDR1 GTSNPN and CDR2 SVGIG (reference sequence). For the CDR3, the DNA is TGTGCCTGGAGGACGACAGGGGGCTATGAAAAACTGTTTTTT. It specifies CAWRTTGGYEKLFF.

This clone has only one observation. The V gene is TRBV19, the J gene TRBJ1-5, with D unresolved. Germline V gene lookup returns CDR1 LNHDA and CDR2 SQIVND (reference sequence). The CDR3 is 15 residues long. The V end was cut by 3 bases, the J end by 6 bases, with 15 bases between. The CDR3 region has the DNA TGTGCCAGTAGTATTCCTACCGCAACGGGTCAGCCCCAGCATTTT. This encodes CASSIPTATGQPQHF.

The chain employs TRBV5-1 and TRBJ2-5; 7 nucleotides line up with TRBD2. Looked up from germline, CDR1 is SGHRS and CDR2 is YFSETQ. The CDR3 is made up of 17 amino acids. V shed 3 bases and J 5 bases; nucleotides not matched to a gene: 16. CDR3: CASSSPPLREGGETQYF. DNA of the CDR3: TGCGCCAGCAGCTCGCCGCCTTTGCGTGAGGGAGGGGAGACCCAGTACTTC.

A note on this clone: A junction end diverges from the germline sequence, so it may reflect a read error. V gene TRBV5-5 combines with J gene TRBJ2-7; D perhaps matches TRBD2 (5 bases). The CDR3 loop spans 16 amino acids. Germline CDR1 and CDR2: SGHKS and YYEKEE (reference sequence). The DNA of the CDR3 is TGTGCCAGCACCTTGTCCCTAGAGAGGGCCCGGGGCGAGCAGTACTTC. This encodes CASTLSLERARGEQYF.